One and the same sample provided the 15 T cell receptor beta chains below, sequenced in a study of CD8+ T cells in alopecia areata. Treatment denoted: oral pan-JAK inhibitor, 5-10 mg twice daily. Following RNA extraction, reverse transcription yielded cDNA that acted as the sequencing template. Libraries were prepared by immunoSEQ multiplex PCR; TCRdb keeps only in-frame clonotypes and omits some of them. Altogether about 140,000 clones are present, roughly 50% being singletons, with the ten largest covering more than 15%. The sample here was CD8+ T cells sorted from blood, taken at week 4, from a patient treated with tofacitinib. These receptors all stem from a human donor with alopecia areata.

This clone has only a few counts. CDR3 amino acids: CAWSDDRGGGEQYF. The CDR3 DNA reads as TGTGCCTGGAGCGATGACAGGGGAGGGGGCGAGCAGTACTTC. The chain employs TRBV30 and TRBJ2-7; tentatively, D is TRBD1 (8 bases). V was shortened by 3 bases and J by 6 bases, with 18 bases between the two germline ends. The CDR3 contains 14 residues. The V gene's germline CDR1 is GTSNPN and CDR2 SVGIG (reference sequence).

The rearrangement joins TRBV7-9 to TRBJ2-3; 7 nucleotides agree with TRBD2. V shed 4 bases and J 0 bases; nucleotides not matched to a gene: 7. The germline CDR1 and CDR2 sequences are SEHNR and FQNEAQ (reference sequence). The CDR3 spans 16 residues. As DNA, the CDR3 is TGTGCCAGCAGCTCCGAGACTAGCCCCAGCACAGATACGCAGTATTTT. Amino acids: CASSSETSPSTDTQYF.

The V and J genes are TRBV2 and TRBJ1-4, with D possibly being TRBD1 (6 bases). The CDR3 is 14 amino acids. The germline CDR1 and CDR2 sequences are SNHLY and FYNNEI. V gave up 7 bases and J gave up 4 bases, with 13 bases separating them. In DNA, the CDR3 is TGTGCCAGCAACTCGGGGGCGATTAATGAAAAACTGTTTTTT. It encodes CASNSGAINEKLFF. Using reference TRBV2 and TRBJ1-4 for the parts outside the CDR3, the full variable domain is EPEVTQTPSHQVTQMGQEVILRCVPISNHLYFYWYRQILGQKVEFLVSFYNNEISEKSEIFDDQFSVERPDGSNFTLKIRSTKLEDSAMYFCASNSGAINEKLFFGSGTQLSVL.

The CDR3 nucleotides read TGTGCCAGCAGCCAAGATAGGCCAGTGGGCTCCTATAATTCACCCCTCCACTTT. It translates to CASSQDRPVGSYNSPLHF. The chain employs TRBV4-2 and TRBJ1-6; D gene ambiguous. Trimming removed 0 bases at V and 0 bases at J, with 12 bases between. This CDR3 comprises 18 residues. From germline, CDR1 is LGHNA and CDR2 YNFKEQ.

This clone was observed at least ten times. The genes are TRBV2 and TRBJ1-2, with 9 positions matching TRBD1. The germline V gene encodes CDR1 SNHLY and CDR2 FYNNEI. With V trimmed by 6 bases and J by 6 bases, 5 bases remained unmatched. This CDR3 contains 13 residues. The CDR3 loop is CASRDRGRNGYTF. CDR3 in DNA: TGTGCCAGCAGAGACAGGGGGAGGAATGGCTACACCTTC.

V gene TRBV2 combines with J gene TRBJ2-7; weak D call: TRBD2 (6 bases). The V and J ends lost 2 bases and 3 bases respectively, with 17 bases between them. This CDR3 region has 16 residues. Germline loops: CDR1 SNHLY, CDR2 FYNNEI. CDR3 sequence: CASSEPPPGLIYEQYF. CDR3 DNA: TGTGCCAGCAGTGAACCCCCGCCGGGACTCATCTACGAGCAGTACTTC.

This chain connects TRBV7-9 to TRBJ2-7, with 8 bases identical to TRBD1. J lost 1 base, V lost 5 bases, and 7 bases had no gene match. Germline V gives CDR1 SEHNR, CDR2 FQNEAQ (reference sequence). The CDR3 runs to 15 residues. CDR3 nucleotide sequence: TGTGCCAGCAGCCTAGGGGACAGGTCATCCTACGAGCAGTACTTC. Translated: CASSLGDRSSYEQYF. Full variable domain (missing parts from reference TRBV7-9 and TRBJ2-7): DTGVSQNPRHKITKRGQNVTFRCDPISEHNRLYWYRQTLGQGPEFLTYFQNEAQLEKSRLLSDRFSAERPKGSFSTLEIQRTEQGDSAMYLCASSLGDRSSYEQYFGPGTRLTVT.

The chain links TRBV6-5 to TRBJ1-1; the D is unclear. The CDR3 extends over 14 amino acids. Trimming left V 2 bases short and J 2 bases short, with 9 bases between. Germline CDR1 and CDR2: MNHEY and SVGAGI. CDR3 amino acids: CASSYRGENTEAFF. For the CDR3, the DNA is TGTGCCAGCAGTTACCGGGGTGAAAACACTGAAGCTTTCTTT.

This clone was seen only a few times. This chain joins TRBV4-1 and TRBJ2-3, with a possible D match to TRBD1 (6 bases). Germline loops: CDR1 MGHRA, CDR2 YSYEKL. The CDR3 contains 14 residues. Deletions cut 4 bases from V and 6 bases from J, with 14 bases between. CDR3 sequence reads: CASSPRFQGDTQYF. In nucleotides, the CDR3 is TGCGCCAGCAGCCCCAGGTTCCAGGGGGATACGCAGTATTTT.

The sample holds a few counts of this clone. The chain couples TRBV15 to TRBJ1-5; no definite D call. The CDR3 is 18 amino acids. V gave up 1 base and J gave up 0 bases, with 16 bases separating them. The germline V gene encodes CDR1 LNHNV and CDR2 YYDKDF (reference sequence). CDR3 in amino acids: CATSRVWAGRYSNQPQHF. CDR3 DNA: TGTGCCACCAGCAGAGTCTGGGCAGGACGATATAGCAATCAGCCCCAGCATTTT. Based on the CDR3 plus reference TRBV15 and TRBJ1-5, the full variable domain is DAMVIQNPRYQVTQFGKPVTLSCSQTLNHNVMYWYQQKSSQAPKLLFHYYDKDFNNEADTPDNFQSRRPNTSFCFLDIRSPGLGDTAMYLCATSRVWAGRYSNQPQHFGDGTRLSIL.

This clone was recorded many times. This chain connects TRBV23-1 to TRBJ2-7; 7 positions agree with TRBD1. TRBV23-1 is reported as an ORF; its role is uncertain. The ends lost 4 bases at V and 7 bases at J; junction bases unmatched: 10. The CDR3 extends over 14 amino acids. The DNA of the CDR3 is TGCGCCAGCAGTCGAGGACAGGCGGTGTGGGAGCAGTACTTC. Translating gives CASSRGQAVWEQYF.

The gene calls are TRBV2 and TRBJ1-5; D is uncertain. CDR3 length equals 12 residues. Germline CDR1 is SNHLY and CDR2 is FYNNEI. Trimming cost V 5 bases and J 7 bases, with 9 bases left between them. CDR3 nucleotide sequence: TGTGCCAGCAGTCCCTCCTTGCAGCCCCAGCATTTT. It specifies CASSPSLQPQHF.

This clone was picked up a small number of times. This CDR3 is CASSQDVDGYTF. CDR3 DNA: TGCGCCAGCAGCCAAGATGTCGATGGCTACACCTTC. The chain has TRBV4-1 and TRBJ1-2; D unclear. The CDR3 covers 12 residues. V dropped 0 bases and J dropped 6 bases, with 5 bases sitting between them. The germline V gene has CDR1 MGHRA and CDR2 YSYEKL.

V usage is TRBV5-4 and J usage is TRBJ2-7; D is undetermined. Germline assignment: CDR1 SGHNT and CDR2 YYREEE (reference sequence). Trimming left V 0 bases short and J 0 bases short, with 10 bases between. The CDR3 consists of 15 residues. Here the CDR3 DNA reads TGTGCCAGCAGCTTGGGGCACGCCAGCTCCTACGAGCAGTACTTC. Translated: CASSLGHASSYEQYF.

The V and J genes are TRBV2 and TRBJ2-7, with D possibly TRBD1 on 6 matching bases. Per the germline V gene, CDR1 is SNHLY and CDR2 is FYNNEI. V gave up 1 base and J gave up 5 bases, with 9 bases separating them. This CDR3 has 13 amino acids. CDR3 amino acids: CASSEVTGNEQYF. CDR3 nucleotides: TGTGCCAGCAGTGAAGTCACAGGGAACGAGCAGTACTTC.